This TCR beta chain was found in a study of blood T cells in healthy people across ages (dated by TCRdb to between 2014 and 2017). About the full investigation: In model experiments, template switching captured about one uniquely barcoded TCR beta cDNA molecule for every two T cells. To track age-related changes in TCR beta repertoire diversity, the study relied on deep sequencing normalized with unique cDNA molecular identifiers. Donors were grouped into four age groups: young (average approximately 15 years), middle-aged (roughly 40), aged (around 60) and long-lived (around 80). The study analyzed two additional independent replicas of 1 million unique cDNA reads from the same blood draw for two donors, one aged 18 to 29 and one aged 80 or older. To avoid experimental bias, donors of different ages were randomly spread across the sequencing lanes.

Trimming leaves V shorter by 1 base and J shorter by 5 bases, with the junction holding 7 bases beyond the gene matches. The CDR3 sequence holds 15 residues, the cysteine and phenylalanine included. Just CDR3 DNA is preserved here, 45 bases in frame from base 1. The germline V gene encodes CDR1 LGHNA and CDR2 YNFKEQ. Library creation used 5' RACE. TCRdb records Illumina HiSeq 2500 as the sequencer. The second PCR ran for about 7 to 11 cycles and used a J-beta primer mix along with a sample-barcoded 5' primer. A unique molecular identifier was introduced onto each TCR beta cDNA molecule by a template-switch 5' adaptor carrying 12 random nucleotides. Each sample yielded at least 3 million CDR3-containing paired-end reads. First-strand cDNA was synthesized from all RNA with the Mint cDNA synthesis kit, primed by a TRBC-specific oligonucleotide. All cDNA was treated with uracil-DNA glycosylase and then went through a first 18-cycle PCR with the universal primers M1SS and BC2_uni_R. The authors' analysis ran thus. Each sample was normalized by randomly selecting 1 million high-quality reads, each carrying a distinct molecular identifier. Reads sharing molecular identifiers were discarded rather than binned into consensus sequences. MiTCR, set to a Q25 quality threshold and the strictest error-elimination algorithm, was used for CDR3 identification, clonotype clustering and error correction. A nonparametric unseen species model with Euler transformation was used to estimate lower-bound total TCR beta diversity. TCRdb reworked the public reads: Q25 trimming with fastp, MiXCR clone assembly, productive beta chains retained. All rows with the same CDR3 protein become a single entry with the most common DNA and genes. These V and J calls are TCRdb output, not the study's own analysis. This sample lists under 2,000,000 distinct CDR3 sequences; around 50% were detected once. Of the sample, 2% to 2.5% falls within the top ten clones.

Study-level results and caveats: Estimates of total diversity based on one million sequenced T cells were considered lower bounds and underestimates. Because donor CMV infection status was unknown, age-related changes in expanded clonotypes were potentially confounded. The long-lived group showed more naive CD4+ T cells, fewer expanded clones and increased TCR diversity than the aged group, suggesting age selection. A strong correlation was found between observed TCR beta diversity and the percentage of naive T cells measured by flow cytometry. Conclusive comparison of naive and antigen-experienced compartments was prevented by the profiling of bulk unsorted PBMCs. Observed TCR beta diversity per million T cells fell roughly linearly with age, and a significant reduction was already apparent by age approximately 40.

Donors were under 40 systemically healthy Caucasian individuals from Russia aged about 6 to 100 years. Approximately 9.7 milliliters of peripheral blood were drawn from each donor into EDTA-treated Vacutainer tubes. Ficoll-Paque density-gradient centrifugation was used to isolate PBMCs, with at least 6 million per sample. Total RNA was extracted from PBMCs with Trizol reagent, with at least 6 micrograms obtained per sample. Naive CD45RAhigh/CD27high T cell percentages were measured by flow cytometry on a PBMC aliquot from every donor. This clonotype was picked up a small number of times. Its antigen is unknown. No base quality values were provided; no much bigger clone lies one nucleotide off.

The sequenced sample was blood. Rearrangement joined TRBV4-2 to TRBJ2-5, and 7 bases in between align with TRBD2. The source is a woman between 40 and 50 years old in good health. The nucleotide sequence reads TGTGCCAGCAGCCAAGGCGGGGTCGGGAGGGAGACCCAGTACTTC. Translated, this is CASSQGGVGRETQYF.